Listed below are T cell receptor beta chains from one sample, sequenced in a study of immune evolution from preneoplasia to lung adenocarcinoma. Sequencing was performed with immunoSEQ multiplex PCR; in TCRdb, only in-frame clones are kept and a portion is missing. The sample records tens of thousands of clones, approximately 79% being singletons. Input material: FFPE invasive lung adenocarcinoma tissue. These receptors all stem from a person in their sixties or seventies with lung adenocarcinoma. Each CDR3 is given with its conserved first and last residue. Each record gives: clone size, J gene, V gene, D gene, CDR3 DNA, CDR3 protein. D genes are given only for firm matches. Clone size is given for some rows only: seen once, a few or many times, or a class if the clone is expanded.

abundance: .
j_gene: TRBJ2-2
v_gene: TRBV5-1
d_gene: .
CDR3nt: TGCGCCAGCAGCTTGCGGCTCGGCGGCGACACCGGGGAGCTGTTTTTT
CDR3aa: CASSLRLGGDTGELFF

abundance: .
j_gene: TRBJ2-1
v_gene: TRBV7-9
d_gene: .
CDR3nt: TGTGCCAGCAGACAAGACACCTACAATGAGCAGTTCTTC
CDR3aa: CASRQDTYNEQFF

abundance: .
j_gene: TRBJ2-3
v_gene: TRBV12-5
d_gene: TRBD1
CDR3nt: TGTGCTAGTGGTGCCGGGACAGGGAAGGGAGATACGCAGTATTTT
CDR3aa: CASGAGTGKGDTQYF

abundance: once
j_gene: TRBJ2-3
v_gene: TRBV28
d_gene: .
CDR3nt: TGTGCCAGCAGTTTATGGTCCCTAGCAACCCAATCGACAGATACGCAGTATTTT
CDR3aa: CASSLWSLATQSTDTQYF

abundance: .
j_gene: TRBJ2-5
v_gene: TRBV9
d_gene: .
CDR3nt: TGTGCCAGCAGCGTAGCTGGGGCCGGCCAAGAGACCCAGTACTTC
CDR3aa: CASSVAGAGQETQYF

abundance: .
j_gene: TRBJ1-5
v_gene: TRBV21-1
d_gene: .
CDR3nt: TGTGCCAGGAAACCGGGACAGGCTAATAGCAATCAGCCCCAGCATTTT
CDR3aa: CARKPGQANSNQPQHF

abundance: .
j_gene: TRBJ1-2
v_gene: TRBV2
d_gene: .
CDR3nt: TGTGCCAGCAGGGTCGATTATTACTATGGCTACACCTTC
CDR3aa: CASRVDYYYGYTF

abundance: .
j_gene: TRBJ1-5
v_gene: TRBV7-2
d_gene: .
CDR3nt: TGTGCCAGCAGCTTATTTGGACCACAGCCCCAGCATTTT
CDR3aa: CASSLFGPQPQHF

abundance: .
j_gene: TRBJ2-2
v_gene: TRBV6-5
d_gene: .
CDR3nt: TGTGCCAGCAGCCGAGGGACTGCGAACACCGGGGAGCTGTTTTTT
CDR3aa: CASSRGTANTGELFF

abundance: .
j_gene: TRBJ1-1
v_gene: TRBV18
d_gene: .
CDR3nt: TGTGCCAGCTCAGAGGGCGGGAACACTGAAGCTTTCTTT
CDR3aa: CASSEGGNTEAFF

abundance: .
j_gene: TRBJ2-1
v_gene: TRBV11-2
d_gene: TRBD2
CDR3nt: TGTGCCAGCAGCTTAGATCAAACTAGCGGTATCTACAATGAGCAGTTCTTC
CDR3aa: CASSLDQTSGIYNEQFF

abundance: .
j_gene: TRBJ2-7
v_gene: TRBV18
d_gene: TRBD1
CDR3nt: TGTGCCAGCTCACTGCTGGACAGGTCCTACGAGCAGTACTTC
CDR3aa: CASSLLDRSYEQYF

abundance: .
j_gene: TRBJ2-1
v_gene: TRBV9
d_gene: TRBD2
CDR3nt: TGTGCCAGCAGCCCGGGAGGTGAGCAGTTCTTC
CDR3aa: CASSPGGEQFF

abundance: .
j_gene: TRBJ1-4
v_gene: TRBV28
d_gene: .
CDR3nt: TGTGCCAGCAGTTTATTGGGAGCTAATGAAAAACTGTTTTTT
CDR3aa: CASSLLGANEKLFF

abundance: .
j_gene: TRBJ2-2
v_gene: TRBV4-2
d_gene: TRBD2
CDR3nt: TGTGCCAGCAGCCAAGCGGGGGGGGCGACCGGGGAGCTGTTTTTT
CDR3aa: CASSQAGGATGELFF

abundance: .
j_gene: TRBJ2-7
v_gene: TRBV7-9
d_gene: .
CDR3nt: TGTGCCAGCACGAGGGACGTCATGCAGTACTTC
CDR3aa: CASTRDVMQYF

abundance: .
j_gene: TRBJ2-1
v_gene: TRBV4-1
d_gene: TRBD1
CDR3nt: TGCGCCAGCAGCCAAGGCCGACAGGGTCCCTACAATGAGCAGTTCTTC
CDR3aa: CASSQGRQGPYNEQFF

abundance: .
j_gene: TRBJ1-4
v_gene: TRBV6-5
d_gene: TRBD1
CDR3nt: TGTGCCAGCAGTTACATATCGGGACAGGGAGGTGAAAAACTGTTTTTT
CDR3aa: CASSYISGQGGEKLFF

abundance: .
j_gene: TRBJ2-3
v_gene: TRBV6-5
d_gene: TRBD1
CDR3nt: TGTGCCAGCAGTTACCGATGGCCGGGACAGGGAGGTACGCAGTATTTT
CDR3aa: CASSYRWPGQGGTQYF

abundance: few
j_gene: TRBJ1-2
v_gene: TRBV6-1
d_gene: .
CDR3nt: TGTGCCAGCAGGGCCCCAGTTAATTATGGCTACACCTTC
CDR3aa: CASRAPVNYGYTF

abundance: .
j_gene: TRBJ1-2
v_gene: TRBV4-1
d_gene: .
CDR3nt: TGCGCCAGCAGCCAAGTACCGGGACCCTTCTCGAGGGGGTATGGCTACACCTTC
CDR3aa: CASSQVPGPFSRGYGYTF

abundance: .
j_gene: TRBJ2-7
v_gene: TRBV6-1
d_gene: .
CDR3nt: TGTGCCAGCAGTGAAAGGAACGAGCAGTACTTC
CDR3aa: CASSERNEQYF

abundance: few
j_gene: TRBJ1-2
v_gene: TRBV14
d_gene: .
CDR3nt: TGTGCCAGCAGCCCGACCGAGCGCTATGGCTACACCTTC
CDR3aa: CASSPTERYGYTF

abundance: .
j_gene: TRBJ2-5
v_gene: TRBV5-1
d_gene: TRBD1
CDR3nt: TGCGCCAGCCGACCCGGGACAGGGGAGACCCAGTACTTC
CDR3aa: CASRPGTGETQYF

abundance: .
j_gene: TRBJ2-7
v_gene: TRBV5-1
d_gene: .
CDR3nt: TGCGCCAGCAAGGTAGACAACTCCTACGAGCAGTACTTC
CDR3aa: CASKVDNSYEQYF

abundance: .
j_gene: TRBJ2-3
v_gene: TRBV5-4
d_gene: TRBD2
CDR3nt: TGTGCCAGCAGCTCCGGGGGGCTAGCGGGAGGTGCGGATACGCAGTATTTT
CDR3aa: CASSSGGLAGGADTQYF

abundance: .
j_gene: TRBJ2-7
v_gene: TRBV14
d_gene: TRBD1
CDR3nt: TGTGCCAGCAGGCGCAGGGACAGGGGGTATGGTTACGAGCAGTACTTC
CDR3aa: CASRRRDRGYGYEQYF

abundance: once
j_gene: TRBJ2-7
v_gene: TRBV28
d_gene: TRBD2
CDR3nt: TGTGCCAGCAGTACCCCGGGAGGGCGAGTATACGAGCAGTACTTC
CDR3aa: CASSTPGGRVYEQYF

abundance: .
j_gene: TRBJ2-1
v_gene: TRBV6-6
d_gene: TRBD2
CDR3nt: TGTGCCAGCAGTAAGATAGGACTAGCGGGAGGCAATGAGCAGTTCTTC
CDR3aa: CASSKIGLAGGNEQFF